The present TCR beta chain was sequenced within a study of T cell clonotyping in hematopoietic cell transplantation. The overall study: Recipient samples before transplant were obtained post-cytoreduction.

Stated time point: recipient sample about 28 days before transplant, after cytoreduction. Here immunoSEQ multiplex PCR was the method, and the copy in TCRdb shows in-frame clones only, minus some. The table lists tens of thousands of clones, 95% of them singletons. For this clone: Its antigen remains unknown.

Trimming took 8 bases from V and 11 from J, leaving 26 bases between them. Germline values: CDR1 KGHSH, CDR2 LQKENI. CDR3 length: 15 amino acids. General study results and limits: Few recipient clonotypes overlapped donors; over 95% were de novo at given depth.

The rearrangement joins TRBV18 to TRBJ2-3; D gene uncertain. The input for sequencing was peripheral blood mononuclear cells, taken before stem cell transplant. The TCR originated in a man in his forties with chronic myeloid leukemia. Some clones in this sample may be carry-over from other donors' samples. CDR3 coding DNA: TGTGCCAGCCACCCGCCGTCGTGGGTGGAGATCAAGCAGTATTTT. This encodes CASHPPSWVEIKQYF.